This T cell receptor (beta chain) came from a study of CD8 T cells in Susac syndrome (dated by TCRdb to about 2019). Some background on the complete study: The study used repertoire sequencing to test whether antigen drove CD8+ T cell activation and differentiation in Susac syndrome.

With respect to this clonotype: Its antigen is unknown. Within one base of it there is no much larger clone, and no base qualities were kept.

RNA was extracted using the RNeasy kit, and roughly 0.5 to 1 ug of the RNA was reverse transcribed with random hexamers. The immunoSEQ multiplex PCR assay, which covers 54 Vbeta and 13 Jbeta segments, was used to amplify TCR beta CDR3 regions. PCR amplification bias was corrected by using a synthetic template baseline for primer optimization and computational correction. In the authors' own workflow: Only productive sequences were kept, with reads annotated to V, D and J genes according to IMGT and analyzed in immunoSEQ Analyzer. To calculate clonality, Shannon entropy was normalized by log2 of the number of productive unique sequences and then subtracted from one. Public and private clones were assessed among the 100 most prevalent clones of each patient and control. Clones were defined as Susac-specific when absent from the healthy and MS cohorts, from 1052 published viral clones and from other ImmuneACCESS disease sequences. TCRdb trimmed public reads at Q25 via fastp, called clones via MiXCR and kept in-frame beta chains. For every CDR3 protein sequence, its rows merge into one entry that carries the most common genes and DNA. TCRdb, not the original authors, processed these V and J calls. This sample has 150,000 or so distinct CDR3 sequences in its table, and over 85% of those were observed once. The leading ten clones occupy about 0.14% of the sample.

Peripheral blood CD8+ and CD4+ T cells from healthy donors, Susac syndrome patients and multiple sclerosis patients were profiled using high-throughput TCR beta sequencing. Healthy donors were age- and sex-matched controls. Bulk CD8+ and CD4+ T cells were purified by magnetic negative isolation, while CD8+ TEMRA cells were enriched using FACS. Blood was collected in EDTA tubes and processed within 24 hours, with PBMCs isolated through density gradient centrifugation. PBMCs intended for TCR sequencing were frozen in liquid nitrogen and were later thawed in a 37 degrees C water bath. The sorted or isolated CD4+, CD8+ and CD8+ TEMRA cells reached a purity of at least 90%. After removal of 11 bases from V and 0 bases from J, the junction retains 11 bases not matched to a gene. The CDR1 and CDR2 encoded by the germline V gene are MDHEN and SYDVKM. Spanning cysteine to phenylalanine, the CDR3 consists of 15 amino acids. Here the CDR3 DNA is all that survives: 45 bases in frame from base 1.

Paper-wide results and their limitations: The number of individuals in the TCR sequencing and HLA analysis was acknowledged as relatively small.

The TCR originated in a human donor in good health. The specimen sequenced was CD4+ T cells from PBMCs. This chain is built from TRBV28 and TRBJ2-7; the junction holds 9 bases that match TRBD2. The nucleotide sequence is given as TGTGCCGCGGGGAGCGGGGGGTACAACTCCTACGAGCAGTACTTC. It encodes CAAGSGGYNSYEQYF.